These T cell receptor beta chains were read from a single sample in a study of T cell repertoires in cytomegalovirus infection. TCRdb itself ran the reads through MiXCR, one entry per CDR3 protein. The sample includes over 300,000 distinct CDR3 sequences, 15% to 20% of them seen just once. Input material: PBMCs. The receptors here all came from a human donor in good health (CMV status not recorded). Some clones in this sample may be carry-over from other donors' samples. The CDR3 runs from the conserved cysteine through the conserved F or W. D genes are given only for firm matches. Not all rows give a size; the values are once, few, many and, for expanded clones, a class.

TRBV3-1,-,-,TRBJ2-7,CASSQDLAAHYEQYF,TGTGCCAGCAGCCAAGATCTCGCAGCTCACTACGAGCAGTACTTC
TRBV6-6,-,-,TRBJ2-7,CASSYPSPEQYF,TGTGCCAGCAGTTACCCTAGTCCCGAGCAGTACTTC
TRBV7-9,TRBD1,many,TRBJ2-1,CASSTRGVGQGNIVLYNEQFF,TGTGCCAGCAGCACAAGGGGCGTGGGACAGGGGAATATTGTCCTCTACAATGAGCAGTTCTTC
TRBV25-1,-,-,TRBJ2-5,CASSDWISDRRETQYF,TGTGCCAGCAGTGACTGGATCAGCGATAGGAGAGAGACCCAGTACTTC
TRBV7-6,-,few,TRBJ2-5,CASSLVGEIASYRGETQYF,TGTGCCAGCAGCTTAGTAGGAGAGATAGCTTCGTACCGGGGGGAGACCCAGTACTTC
TRBV2,-,-,TRBJ2-2,CASTVDRTNTGELFF,TGTGCCAGCACCGTAGACCGCACGAACACCGGGGAGCTGTTTTTT
TRBV11-1,-,many,TRBJ2-5,CASSNGREETQYF,TGTGCCAGCAGTAATGGACGAGAAGAGACCCAGTACTTC
TRBV12-3/TRBV12-4,-,-,TRBJ1-4,CASSFSPGNEKLFF,TGTGCCAGCAGTTTTTCCCCAGGAAACGAAAAACTGTTTTTT
TRBV7-9,-,many,TRBJ2-5,CASSPQGEETQYF,TGTGCCAGCAGCCCACAGGGCGAAGAGACCCAGTACTTC
TRBV7-6,TRBD1,-,TRBJ1-6,CASSNGQGARPLHF,TGTGCCAGCAGCAACGGACAGGGGGCAAGACCCCTCCACTTT
TRBV25-1,-,-,TRBJ1-2,CASSDGVGYTF,TGTGCCAGCAGTGATGGAGTCGGCTACACCTTC
TRBV7-3,TRBD1,many,TRBJ2-3,CASTPTGASGDTQYF,TGTGCCAGCACCCCCACAGGGGCTTCGGGAGATACGCAGTATTTT
TRBV2,-,few,TRBJ2-1,CASSSRRGYNEQFF,TGTGCCAGCAGTTCCCGTAGGGGTTACAATGAGCAGTTCTTC
TRBV7-9,-,many,TRBJ1-2,CASSPQTANYGYTF,TGTGCCAGCAGCCCCCAGACGGCTAACTATGGCTACACCTTC
TRBV11-2,-,-,TRBJ1-4,CASSFSEYEKLFF,TGTGCCAGCAGCTTTTCCGAATATGAAAAACTGTTTTTT
TRBV11-2,-,few,TRBJ1-1,CASSHLYRVPTFPLTGTEAFF,TGTGCCAGCAGCCACCTTTACAGGGTTCCCACCTTTCCTTTAACAGGCACTGAAGCTTTCTTT
TRBV4-1,-,-,TRBJ2-1,CASSPMTANNEQFF,TGCGCCAGCAGCCCAATGACAGCTAACAATGAGCAGTTCTTC
TRBV5-1,TRBD1,many,TRBJ1-4,CASSPTGATNEKLFF,TGTGCCAGCAGTCCAACAGGGGCAACTAATGAAAAACTGTTTTTT
TRBV7-2,-,many,TRBJ2-5,CASSLAPQMGETQYF,TGTGCCAGCAGCTTAGCACCCCAAATGGGGGAGACCCAGTACTTC
TRBV28,-,-,TRBJ2-7,CASSSPGFTYEQYF,TGTGCCAGCAGTTCCCCCGGGTTTACCTACGAGCAGTACTTC
TRBV10-3,-,few,TRBJ1-3,CAIRPVGKYTIYF,TGTGCCATCAGGCCTGTCGGGAAATACACCATATATTTT
TRBV25-1,TRBD2,-,TRBJ2-1,CASSAYSGGTGHEQFF,TGTGCCAGCAGTGCATATAGCGGGGGGACCGGGCATGAGCAGTTCTTC
TRBV29-1,-,-,TRBJ1-2,CSVVSRIYPYGYTF,TGCAGCGTTGTGAGTCGGATTTACCCCTATGGCTACACCTTC
TRBV19,-,many,TRBJ1-5,CASNRPFDRTKSNQPQHF,TGTGCCAGTAACCGCCCCTTTGACAGGACCAAGAGCAATCAGCCCCAGCATTTT
TRBV5-4,TRBD1,many,TRBJ2-5,CASSLGQGETQYF,TGTGCCAGCAGCTTAGGACAGGGCGAGACCCAGTACTTC
TRBV12-5,TRBD2,-,TRBJ2-1,CASGRLAGASPYNEQFF,TGTGCTAGTGGTCGATTAGCGGGGGCGTCCCCCTACAATGAGCAGTTCTTC
TRBV7-2,-,few,TRBJ2-3,CASSSGSAITQYF,TGTGCCAGCAGCTCGGGGTCGGCCATAACGCAGTATTTT
TRBV20-1,TRBD1,-,TRBJ1-5,CSARMTGRTQPQHF,TGCAGTGCTAGGATGACAGGGCGCACTCAGCCCCAGCATTTT
TRBV5-4,TRBD1,once,TRBJ2-1,CASSPRVTGDGNEQFF,TGTGCCAGCAGCCCAAGAGTTACAGGGGATGGGAATGAGCAGTTCTTC